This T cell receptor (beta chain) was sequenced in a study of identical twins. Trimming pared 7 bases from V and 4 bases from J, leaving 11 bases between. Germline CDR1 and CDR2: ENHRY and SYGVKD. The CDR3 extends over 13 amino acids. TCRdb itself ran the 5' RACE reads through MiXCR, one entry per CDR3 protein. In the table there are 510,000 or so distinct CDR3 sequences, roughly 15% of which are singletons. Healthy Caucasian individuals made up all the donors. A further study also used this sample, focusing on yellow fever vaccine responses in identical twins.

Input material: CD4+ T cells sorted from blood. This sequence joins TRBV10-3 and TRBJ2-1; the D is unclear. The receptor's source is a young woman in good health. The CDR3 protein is CAINQDPYNEQFF. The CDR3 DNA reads TGTGCCATCAACCAGGACCCGTACAATGAGCAGTTCTTC.